This TCR beta chain came from a study of blood T cells in healthy people across ages. Findings and caveats of the study: TCR beta diversity was tightly associated with the proportion of naive T cells.

This clonotype was seen only a few times. What it recognizes is unknown. Per sample, no less than 5 micrograms of total RNA were extracted. PCR was performed a second time for roughly 7 to 12 cycles using a sample-barcoded 5' primer and a J-beta primer mix. TCRdb re-called the 5' RACE reads through MiXCR, storing one row per CDR3 protein. The table lists about 640,000 distinct CDR3 sequences, 58% of them singletons, with over 35% in the top ten. This CDR3 spans 15 amino acids. Germline V lookup: CDR1 MDHEN, CDR2 SYDVKM. Material: blood. The sequence came from a man aged 55 to 70 in good health. The chain recombines TRBV28 with TRBJ2-4; 10 bases fit TRBD1. The DNA end favors TRBJ2-5, so the J call may be wrong. CDR3: CASSTTGGSGETQYF. CDR3 nucleotides: TGTGCCAGCAGCACGACAGGGGGCTCTGGAGAGACCCAGTACTTC.